This TCR beta chain was recorded in a study of T cell responses to AZD1222 COVID-19 vaccine. Losses at the gene ends were 3 bases for V and 0 bases for J; bases not matched to a gene: 5. CDR1 and CDR2 (germline): DFQATT, SNEGSKA (reference sequence). The CDR3 contains 16 residues. In the case of this clone: What it recognizes is unknown.

Broader study findings: Repertoires were sampled only after the peak T cell response. It was only six AZD1222 recipients who were seropositive at baseline.

The protocol was immunoSEQ multiplex PCR, while the TCRdb copy is restricted to in-frame clones and leaves out a portion. The sample yields around 65,000 clones, approximately 82% seen once. The specimen was peripheral blood, collected 28 days after the second AZD1222 dose. The receptor was derived from an adult who received the AZD1222 COVID-19 vaccine. This chain uses TRBV20-1 with TRBJ1-1; 12 nucleotides align to TRBD1. CDR3 residues: CSASWGTGGMNTEAFF. Here the CDR3 DNA reads TGCAGTGCTAGTTGGGGGACAGGGGGCATGAACACTGAAGCTTTCTTT.